These T cell receptor beta chains were read from a single sample in a study of CD8+ T cells in alopecia areata. Only in-frame clones appear in the TCRdb table, and some are missing; sequencing was by immunoSEQ multiplex PCR. This sample has 110,000 or so clones, with approximately 38% found just once. The sample taken for sequencing was CD4+ T cells sorted from blood. Source of these receptors: a human donor with alopecia areata. CDR3s include the opening cysteine and the closing phenylalanine or tryptophan. The order of the fields is V gene, CDR3 protein.

V gene: TRBV7-2; CDR3 protein: CASSARETQYF
V gene: TRBV29-1; CDR3 protein: CSVVLAGSTDTQYF
V gene: TRBV5-1; CDR3 protein: CASREQGNEGQYF
V gene: TRBV29-1; CDR3 protein: CSVVGGTAAYEQYF
V gene: TRBV29-1; CDR3 protein: CSVARQSPPYEQYF
V gene: TRBV7-3; CDR3 protein: CASSRTANTGELFF
V gene: TRBV29-1; CDR3 protein: CSGGIGEQFF
V gene: TRBV28; CDR3 protein: CASSLGPRTDTQYF
V gene: TRBV18; CDR3 protein: CASSPPGYNEQFF
V gene: TRBV6-1; CDR3 protein: CASSGWGDQPQHF
V gene: TRBV4-3; CDR3 protein: CASSQDQASTGELFF
V gene: TRBV2; CDR3 protein: CASNKETQPQHF
V gene: TRBV6-6; CDR3 protein: CASSYGAPVDTQYF
V gene: TRBV5-6; CDR3 protein: CASHSTSGVSYEQYF
V gene: TRBV29-1; CDR3 protein: CSVGGIGNTEAFF
V gene: TRBV7-3; CDR3 protein: CASSLITGTSGANEQFF
V gene: TRBV29-1; CDR3 protein: CSVLDRGRNTEAFF
V gene: TRBV30; CDR3 protein: CAWSPTLGGRLYNEQFF
V gene: TRBV7-9; CDR3 protein: CASSLAGRRDSDTQYF
V gene: TRBV30; CDR3 protein: CAWSVSETEAFF
V gene: TRBV9; CDR3 protein: CASSPQWTERELFF
V gene: TRBV28; CDR3 protein: CASGLAGAGETQYF
V gene: TRBV29-1; CDR3 protein: CSGSGTRWDEQYF
V gene: TRBV7-9; CDR3 protein: CASSSPRGIGYGYTF
V gene: TRBV7-2; CDR3 protein: CASSSKPDRVETQYF
V gene: TRBV20-1; CDR3 protein: CSARVGYEQYF
V gene: TRBV7-2; CDR3 protein: CASSPLTGRGYTDTQYF
V gene: TRBV30; CDR3 protein: CAWSSLGYEQYF
V gene: TRBV5-1; CDR3 protein: CASSLSGREQETQYF
V gene: TRBV7-2; CDR3 protein: CASSLRTSETDTQYF
V gene: TRBV5-1; CDR3 protein: CASSSGTATDTQYF
V gene: TRBV29-1; CDR3 protein: CSVDQGAATEAFF
V gene: TRBV19; CDR3 protein: CASRYDSHSNQPQHF
V gene: TRBV2; CDR3 protein: CASSEGTGWSGSRSYEQYF
V gene: TRBV6-6; CDR3 protein: CASSFNEQFF
V gene: TRBV29-1; CDR3 protein: CSVELGDNEQFF
V gene: TRBV18; CDR3 protein: CASSPPSRGRTDTQYF
V gene: TRBV29-1; CDR3 protein: CSVDMTSGFTDTQYF
V gene: TRBV4-3; CDR3 protein: CASSQDRKVDSPLHF
V gene: TRBV4-1; CDR3 protein: CASSRGEGEQFF